What follows are 24 T cell receptor beta chains derived from one specimen sequenced in a study of T cell repertoires in cytomegalovirus infection. Each CDR3 protein is one row after TCRdb ran MiXCR on the reads. The data hold 310,000 or so distinct CDR3 sequences, with about 25% observed a single time. The sequenced material came from PBMCs. The receptor source for this set is a human donor in good health (CMV status not recorded). Some clones in this sample may be carry-over from other donors' samples.

This clonotype came up many times. The chain combines TRBV7-2 with TRBJ1-6; 7 bases fit TRBD1. The CDR3 covers 15 residues. The germline V gene encodes CDR1 SGHTA and CDR2 FQGNSA. The junction had 9 bases not matched to a gene; V was cut back by 5 bases and J by 8 bases. DNA of the CDR3: TGTGCCAGCAGCCCGACGACAGGGCGGGATTCACCCCTCCACTTT. Translation: CASSPTTGRDSPLHF.

The chain combines TRBV5-4 with TRBJ2-1, with a weak D call TRBD2 (5 bases). Germline V lookup: CDR1 SGHNT, CDR2 YYREEE (reference sequence). The CDR3 totals 13 residues. The V end was cut by 0 bases, the J end by 8 bases, with 9 bases between. CDR3 in DNA: TGTGCCAGCAGCTTGGCGGGGTCCGATGAGCAGTTCTTC. Protein: CASSLAGSDEQFF.

The CDR3 loop reads CASSLLDRGLRNTIYF. CDR3 bases: TGCGCCAGCAGCCTGTTAGACAGGGGACTTAGAAACACCATATATTTT. J is TRBJ1-3 and V is TRBV4-1; 8 bases map to TRBD1. Unmatched junction bases numbered 10, after V lost 4 bases and J lost 5 bases. CDR1 is MGHRA and CDR2 is YSYEKL in the germline V gene. The CDR3 is 16 residues long.

This clonotype was observed many times. Relative to the germline gene, one junction end is altered; a read error may explain this. This chain connects TRBV7-7 to TRBJ2-3, with 13 bases matching TRBD2. The CDR3 covers 20 residues. CDR1 SSHAT and CDR2 FNYEAQ come from the germline V gene (reference sequence). CDR3 nucleotide sequence: TGTGCTAGCAGCCCAGGAGAGGGACTAGCGGGACCAGCTAGCACAGATACGCAGTATTTT. This gives the protein CASSPGEGLAGPASTDTQYF.

This clonotype was detected only a few times. V is TRBV28 and J is TRBJ1-1; D is unresolved. CDR1 and CDR2 from the germline V gene are MDHEN and SYDVKM. The length of the CDR3 is 13 residues. Deletions cut 4 bases from V and 4 bases from J, with 10 bases between. CDR3 in amino acids: CASSSWSTTEAFF. In nucleotides, the CDR3 is TGTGCCAGCAGTTCGTGGTCCACCACTGAAGCTTTCTTT.

This clonotype came up many times. This chain joins TRBV7-6 and TRBJ2-6; 13 positions agree with TRBD2. The CDR3 length is 19 residues. In germline, CDR1 is SGHVS, CDR2 FNYEAQ. Trimming cost V 6 bases and J 0 bases; bases outside gene matches: 8. CDR3 in amino acids: CASRQRLAGGRSGANVLTF. The CDR3 DNA is TGTGCCAGCAGACAACGACTAGCGGGGGGCCGCTCTGGGGCCAACGTCCTGACTTTC.

This clonotype has only a few counts. The chain employs TRBV28 and TRBJ2-3; maybe TRBD2 (5 bases). Germline V gene sequence: CDR1 MDHEN, CDR2 SYDVKM. Between the trimmed V and J ends, which lost 3 bases and 7 bases, there was a span of 8 bases. The CDR3 contains 12 residues. The CDR3 loop is CASSFRGHTQYF. CDR3 sequence (DNA): TGTGCCAGCAGTTTTCGGGGTCATACGCAGTATTTT. Full variable domain (remainder filled in from reference TRBV28 and TRBJ2-3): DVKVTQSSRYLVKRTGEKVFLECVQDMDHENMFWYRQDPGLGLRLIYFSYDVKMKEKGDIPEGYSVSREKKERFSLILESASTNQTSMYLCASSFRGHTQYFGPGTRLTVL.

There are many counts of this clonotype. The chain joins TRBV7-2 to TRBJ2-3; 7 bases agree with TRBD1. The V gene end was trimmed by 1 base and the J gene end by 3 bases; junction bases not matched to a gene: 4. This CDR3 is built from 15 residues. Germline V gene lookup returns CDR1 SGHTA and CDR2 FQGNSA. Here the CDR3 reads CASSLVGGRTDTQYF. In DNA, the CDR3 is TGTGCCAGCAGCTTAGTAGGGGGCCGTACAGATACGCAGTATTTT.

This clonotype occurred a few times. The rearrangement links TRBV28 to TRBJ2-6, with D maybe TRBD1 (6 bases). The CDR3 length is 16 residues. Trimming pared 4 bases from V and 1 base from J, leaving 11 bases between. In germline, CDR1 is MDHEN, CDR2 SYDVKM. CDR3 DNA sequence: TGTGCCAGCAGTTACGCAGGGGCATCTGGGGCCAACGTCCTGACTTTC. Translation gives CASSYAGASGANVLTF.

This clonotype showed up just a few times. The genes are TRBV5-1 and TRBJ1-2; no clear D gene. Trimming removed 4 bases at V and 2 bases at J, with 15 bases between. The CDR3 consists of 15 residues. CDR1 and CDR2 from the germline V gene are SGHRS and YFSETQ. CDR3 in DNA: TGCGCCAGCAGCCCGGATAAAAGCGTGAACTATGGCTACACCTTC. It specifies CASSPDKSVNYGYTF.

The V call is TRBV29-1, the J call TRBJ1-2; 9 bases match TRBD1. This CDR3 is built from 14 residues. Germline values: CDR1 SQVTM, CDR2 ANQGSEA. V shed 6 bases and J 4 bases; nucleotides not matched to a gene: 9. CDR3 protein: CSVLPGTGSYGYTF. CDR3 coding DNA: TGCAGCGTACTCCCCGGGACAGGGAGCTATGGCTACACCTTC.

This clonotype came up many times. This chain links TRBV7-6 with TRBJ2-3; 14 bases are shared with TRBD2. The germline CDR1 and CDR2 sequences are SGHVS and FNYEAQ. CDR3 length: 16 amino acids. V lost 4 bases and J lost 3; bases outside the gene matches: 3. CDR3 protein: CASSSRTSGRTDTQYF. The CDR3 DNA follows: TGTGCCAGCAGCTCCCGGACTAGCGGGAGGACAGATACGCAGTATTTT.

This clonotype was detected only a few times. This chain connects TRBV2 to TRBJ1-3; D remains unclear. CDR1 is SNHLY, CDR2 FYNNEI, per germline. The V end lost 1 base, the J end lost 0 bases, and 10 bases lay between the germline ends. This CDR3 contains 16 residues. The DNA of the CDR3 is TGTGCCAGCAGTGAAGAGCGGCCTAGCTCTGGAAACACCATATATTTT. This gives the protein CASSEERPSSGNTIYF.

This clonotype was detected only a few times. This chain links TRBV7-6 with TRBJ2-1; 7 bases are a match to TRBD2. The CDR3 covers 15 residues. V lost 2 bases to trimming and J lost 6 bases; unmatched junction nucleotides: 7. In germline, CDR1 is SGHVS, CDR2 FNYEAQ. CDR3 sequence reads: CASSLSLAARNEQFF. The CDR3 DNA follows: TGTGCCAGCAGCTTAAGCCTAGCGGCCCGCAATGAGCAGTTCTTC. Using reference TRBV7-6 and TRBJ2-1 for the parts outside the CDR3, the full variable domain is GAGVSQSPRYKVTKRGQDVALRCDPISGHVSLYWYRQALGQGPEFLTYFNYEAQQDKSGLPNDRFSAERPEGSISTLTIQRTEQRDSAMYRCASSLSLAARNEQFFGPGTRLTVL.

This chain links TRBV5-4 with TRBJ2-7, with 7 bases fitting TRBD2. V shed 2 bases and J 3 bases; nucleotides not matched to a gene: 11. Germline V gene data show CDR1 as SGHNT and CDR2 as YYREEE (reference sequence). The CDR3 has 16 amino acids. CDR3 in DNA: TGTGCCAGCAGCTTAGCGGGACTACCCCGGTTCTACGAGCAGTACTTC. Translation: CASSLAGLPRFYEQYF.

The chain couples TRBV7-2 to TRBJ2-7, with D maybe TRBD1 (6 bases). Germline V gives CDR1 SGHTA, CDR2 FQGNSA. This CDR3 has 15 residues. V was pared by 5 bases and J by 4 bases, with 18 bases between. For the CDR3, the DNA is TGTGCCAGCAGCCCCGACAGGCAAAGGGCTTACGAGCAGTACTTC. This gives the protein CASSPDRQRAYEQYF.

The chain combines TRBV28 with TRBJ2-4; possible D gene TRBD2, 5 bases. Trimming took off 5 bases at V and 0 bases at J, with 17 bases between the two ends. This CDR3 is 17 amino acids long. Germline-derived CDR1 and CDR2 are MDHEN and SYDVKM. The CDR3 loop is CASSGDRAGLAKNIQYF. CDR3 coding DNA: TGTGCCAGCAGTGGCGATAGGGCGGGCCTAGCCAAAAACATTCAGTACTTC.

The chain employs TRBV20-1 and TRBJ2-7; 10 bases are shared with TRBD2. The germline V gene encodes CDR1 DFQATT and CDR2 SNEGSKA (reference sequence). The junction had 13 bases not matched to a gene; V was cut back by 7 bases and J by 7 bases. The CDR3 runs to 14 residues. CDR3 region: CSDVPAGGPREQYF. CDR3 bases: TGCAGTGATGTTCCAGCGGGGGGGCCCAGGGAGCAGTACTTC.

This clonotype was picked up many times. The chain uses TRBV7-2 and TRBJ2-7, with D maybe TRBD1 (6 bases). The V end lost 2 bases, the J end lost 6 bases, and 11 bases lay between the germline ends. CDR3 length equals 13 residues. Germline V gives CDR1 SGHTA, CDR2 FQGNSA. The CDR3 is CASSLYPRGEQYF. DNA of the CDR3: TGTGCCAGCAGCTTATATCCCAGGGGCGAGCAGTACTTC.

The chain couples TRBV6-5 to TRBJ2-3; 12 nucleotides align to TRBD1. Germline CDR1 is MNHEY and CDR2 is SVGAGI. This CDR3 is built from 16 residues. With 5 bases clipped from V and 7 bases from J, the junction kept 10 bases outside the gene matches. CDR3 protein: CASSMGGGTGGNTQYF. The CDR3 coding sequence is TGTGCCAGCAGTATGGGCGGGGGGACAGGGGGCAATACGCAGTATTTT.

This clonotype is categorized as medium-sized. The chain has TRBV7-2 and TRBJ1-2; D unclear. CDR1 SGHTA and CDR2 FQGNSA come from the germline V gene. This CDR3 has 14 residues. The ends were cut back, 0 bases at V and 1 base at J, with 6 bases in the middle. CDR3 amino acids: CASSLAASNYGYTF. The CDR3 DNA reads TGTGCCAGCAGCTTAGCTGCCAGTAACTATGGCTACACCTTC.

This clonotype was seen repeatedly, ten times or more. The chain recombines TRBV28 with TRBJ1-1, with unresolved D. V was cut by 6 bases and J by 1 base, with 6 bases left in between. The CDR3 runs to 12 residues. Germline loops: CDR1 MDHEN, CDR2 SYDVKM. The CDR3 nucleotides read TGTGCCAGCAGCTTAGCGAACACTGAAGCTTTCTTT. Translation gives CASSLANTEAFF.

This clonotype appeared a few times. The J gene is TRBJ2-7, the V gene TRBV5-6; D is tentatively TRBD1 or TRBD2 (5 bases each). Germline V gene sequence: CDR1 SGHDT, CDR2 YYEEEE. V lost 2 bases to trimming and J lost 0 bases, with 15 bases between them. The CDR3 covers 16 residues. The CDR3 protein is CASSFPGRLSSYEQYF. CDR3 sequence (DNA): TGTGCCAGCAGCTTTCCGGGACGTCTAAGCTCCTACGAGCAGTACTTC.

This clonotype has a count of ten or more. V and J are TRBV7-2 and TRBJ2-2; D is ambiguous. Per germline, CDR1 SGHTA and CDR2 FQGNSA. The CDR3 is 15 residues long. Trimming cost V 3 bases and J 0 bases, with 8 bases left between them. This CDR3 reads CASSFTASNTGELFF. Here the CDR3 DNA reads TGTGCCAGCAGCTTTACCGCGTCGAACACCGGGGAGCTGTTTTTT. Combining the CDR3 with reference TRBV7-2 and TRBJ2-2 gives the whole variable domain GAGVSQSPSNKVTEKGKDVELRCDPISGHTALYWYRQSLGQGLEFLIYFQGNSAPDKSGLPSDRFSAERTGGSVSTLTIQRTQQEDSAVYLCASSFTASNTGELFFGEGSRLTVL.